This TCR beta chain was sequenced in a study of regulatory T cells in long-lasting Graves disease. Study results and caveats: Persistent cases favored TRBV28, TRBJ1-2 and TRBJ2-5. Shared public clonotypes totalled 2,741 in persistent patients, compared with some 920 in new patients.

Noted time point: newly diagnosed GD, antithyroid drugs for less than 3 months. RNA isolated from PBMCs was used to make the TCR library. A blood draw put about 8.2 milliliters of peripheral blood into EDTA tubes. To note about this clonotype: As yet, its antigen is unknown.

The CDR3 is 17 amino acids. Germline V gives CDR1 SGHTA, CDR2 FQGNSA. Trimming took 4 bases from V and 4 from J, leaving 20 bases between them. CDR3 regions were amplified by Arm-PCR using iRepertoire HTBI primers to build TCR beta libraries. One entry per CDR3 protein results from TCRdb running MiXCR on the multiplex PCR reads. The sample consists of 350,000 to 400,000 distinct CDR3 sequences, about 16% of them appearing once. The input for sequencing was peripheral blood mononuclear cells (PBMCs), taken at new diagnosis, from a patient treated with antithyroid drugs. The chain links TRBV7-2 to TRBJ2-1; maybe TRBD2 (6 bases). The receptor comes from a female donor with Graves disease. For the CDR3, the DNA is TGTGCCAGCAGCTGGGTCAGACCGAGGGCGGGGTACAATGAGCAGTTCTTC. This gives the protein CASSWVRPRAGYNEQFF.